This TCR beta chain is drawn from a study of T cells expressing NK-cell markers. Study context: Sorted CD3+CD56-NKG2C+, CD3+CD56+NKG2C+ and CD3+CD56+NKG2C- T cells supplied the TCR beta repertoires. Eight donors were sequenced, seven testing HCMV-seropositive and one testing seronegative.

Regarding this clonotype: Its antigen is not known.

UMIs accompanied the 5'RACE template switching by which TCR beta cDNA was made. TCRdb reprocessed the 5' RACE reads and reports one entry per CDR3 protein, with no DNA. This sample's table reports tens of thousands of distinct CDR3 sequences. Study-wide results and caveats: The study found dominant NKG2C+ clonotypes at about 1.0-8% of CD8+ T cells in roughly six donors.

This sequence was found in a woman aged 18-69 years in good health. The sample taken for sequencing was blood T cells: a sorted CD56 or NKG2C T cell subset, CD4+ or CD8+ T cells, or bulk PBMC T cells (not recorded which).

CDR3 protein: CASNIGQELNTEAFF. The rearrangement links TRBV5-1 to TRBJ1-1. Germline CDR1 reads SGHRS; CDR2 reads YFSETQ. The CDR3 extends over 15 amino acids. The full variable domain, its missing parts supplied by reference TRBV5-1 and TRBJ1-1, is KAGVTQTPRYLIKTRGQQVTLSCSPISGHRSVSWYQQTPGQGLQFLFEYFSETQRNKGNFPGRFSGRQFSNSRSEMNVSTLELGDSALYLCASNIGQELNTEAFFGQGTRLTVV.